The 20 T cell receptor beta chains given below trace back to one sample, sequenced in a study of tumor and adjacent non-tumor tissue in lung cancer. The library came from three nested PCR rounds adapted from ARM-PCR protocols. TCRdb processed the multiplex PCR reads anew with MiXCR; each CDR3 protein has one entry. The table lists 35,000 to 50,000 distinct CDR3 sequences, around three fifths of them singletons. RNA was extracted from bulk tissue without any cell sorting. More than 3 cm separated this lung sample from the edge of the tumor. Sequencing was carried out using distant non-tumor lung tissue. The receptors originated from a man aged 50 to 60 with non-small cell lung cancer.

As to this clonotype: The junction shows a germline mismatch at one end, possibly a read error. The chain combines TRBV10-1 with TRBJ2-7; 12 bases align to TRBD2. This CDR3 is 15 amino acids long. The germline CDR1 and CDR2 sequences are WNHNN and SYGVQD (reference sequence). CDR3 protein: CASIDGSSGRGEQHF. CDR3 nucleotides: TGCGCCAGCATCGATGGTTCTAGCGGGAGGGGTGAGCAGCACTTC.

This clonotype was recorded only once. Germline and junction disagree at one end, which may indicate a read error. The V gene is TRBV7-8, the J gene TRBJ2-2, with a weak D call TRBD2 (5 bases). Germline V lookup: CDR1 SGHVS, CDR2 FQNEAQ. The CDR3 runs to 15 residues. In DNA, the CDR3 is TGTACCAGCAGCTCATCCCACTCGAACGCCGGGGAGCTGTTATTT. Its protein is CTSSSSHSNAGELLF.

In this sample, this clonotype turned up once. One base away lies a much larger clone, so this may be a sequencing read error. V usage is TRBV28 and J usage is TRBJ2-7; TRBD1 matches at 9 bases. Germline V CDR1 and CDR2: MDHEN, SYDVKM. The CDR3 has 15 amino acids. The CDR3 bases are TGTGCCAGCAGTTTCCTACAGGGGGCGGGATACGAGCACTACTTC. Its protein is CASSFLQGAGYEHYF. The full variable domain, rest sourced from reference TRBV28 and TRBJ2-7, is DVKVTQSSRYLVKRTGEKVFLECVQDMDHENMFWYRQDPGLGLRLIYFSYDVKMKEKGDIPEGYSVSREKKERFSLILESASTNQTSMYLCASSFLQGAGYEHYFGPGTRLTVT.

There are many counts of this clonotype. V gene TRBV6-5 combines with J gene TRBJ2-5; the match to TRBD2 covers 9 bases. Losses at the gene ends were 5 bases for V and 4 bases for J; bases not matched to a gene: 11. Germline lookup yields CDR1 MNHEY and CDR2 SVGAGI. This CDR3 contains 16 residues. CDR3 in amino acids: CASSLSGSILGETQYF. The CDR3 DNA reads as TGTGCCAGCAGTCTTAGCGGGAGTATCTTAGGAGAGACCCAGTACTTC.

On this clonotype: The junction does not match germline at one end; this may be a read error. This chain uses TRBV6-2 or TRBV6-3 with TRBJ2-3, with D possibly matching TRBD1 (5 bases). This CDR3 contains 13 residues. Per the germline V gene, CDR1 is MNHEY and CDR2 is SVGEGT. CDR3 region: CTSSTQTVNMQYF. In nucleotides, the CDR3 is TGTACCAGCAGTACCCAGACAGTAAATATGCAGTATTTT.

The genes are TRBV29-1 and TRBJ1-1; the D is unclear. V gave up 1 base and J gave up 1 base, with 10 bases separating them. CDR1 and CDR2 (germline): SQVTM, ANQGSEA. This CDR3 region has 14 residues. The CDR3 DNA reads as TGCAGCGTTGAAGTAGTCCAACGGAACACTGAAGCTTTCTTT. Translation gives CSVEVVQRNTEAFF.

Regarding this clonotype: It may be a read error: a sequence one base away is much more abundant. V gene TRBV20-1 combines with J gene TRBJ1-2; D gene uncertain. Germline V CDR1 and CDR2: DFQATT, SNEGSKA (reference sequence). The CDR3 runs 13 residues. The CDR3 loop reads CSATGRAGYSYTF. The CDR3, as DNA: TGCAGTGCCACCGGTCGGGCCGGCTATAGCTACACCTTC.

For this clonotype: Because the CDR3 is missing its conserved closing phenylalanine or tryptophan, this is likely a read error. The CDR3 is CASGTDRPSSYNEQFL. The CDR3 DNA sequence: TGTGCCAGCGGAACGGACAGACCGAGCTCCTACAATGAGCAGTTCTTA. This sequence joins TRBV2 and TRBJ2-1; maybe TRBD1 (6 bases). Per germline, CDR1 SNHLY and CDR2 FYNNEI. The CDR3 runs to 16 residues. V was clipped by 8 bases and J by 0 bases, with 17 bases between them.

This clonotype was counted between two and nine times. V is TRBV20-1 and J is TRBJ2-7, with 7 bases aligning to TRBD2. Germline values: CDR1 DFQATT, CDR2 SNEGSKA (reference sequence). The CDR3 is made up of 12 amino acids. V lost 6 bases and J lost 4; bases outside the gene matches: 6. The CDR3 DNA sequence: TGCAGTGCCAAGAGCGGGGAGTACGAGCAGTACTTC. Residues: CSAKSGEYEQYF.

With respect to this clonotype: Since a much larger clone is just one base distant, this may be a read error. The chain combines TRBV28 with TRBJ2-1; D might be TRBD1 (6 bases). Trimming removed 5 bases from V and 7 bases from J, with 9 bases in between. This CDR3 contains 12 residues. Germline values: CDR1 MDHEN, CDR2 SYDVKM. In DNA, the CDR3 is TGTGCCAGCAGTGACAGGTGGAATGAGCAGTTCTTC. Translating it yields CASSDRWNEQFF. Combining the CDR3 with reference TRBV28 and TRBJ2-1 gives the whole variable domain DVKVTQSSRYLVKRTGEKVFLECVQDMDHENMFWYRQDPGLGLRLIYFSYDVKMKEKGDIPEGYSVSREKKERFSLILESASTNQTSMYLCASSDRWNEQFFGPGTRLTVL.

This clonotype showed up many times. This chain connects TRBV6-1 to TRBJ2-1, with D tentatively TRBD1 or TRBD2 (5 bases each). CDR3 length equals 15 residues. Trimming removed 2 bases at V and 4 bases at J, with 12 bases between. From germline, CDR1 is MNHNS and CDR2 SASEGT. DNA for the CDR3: TGTGCCAGCAGTGAACTGGGGGTGGGGTACAATGAGCAGTTCTTC. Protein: CASSELGVGYNEQFF.

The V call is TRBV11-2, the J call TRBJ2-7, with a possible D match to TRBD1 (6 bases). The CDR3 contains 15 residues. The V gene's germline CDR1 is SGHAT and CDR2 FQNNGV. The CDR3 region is CARSSGTCRTYEQYF. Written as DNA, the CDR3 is TGTGCTAGAAGCTCAGGGACATGTAGAACCTACGAGCAGTACTTC.

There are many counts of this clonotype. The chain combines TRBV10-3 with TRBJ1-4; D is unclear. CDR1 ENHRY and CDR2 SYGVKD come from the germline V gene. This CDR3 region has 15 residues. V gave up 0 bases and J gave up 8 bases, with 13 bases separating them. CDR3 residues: CAISESPRQAEKLFF. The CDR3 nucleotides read TGTGCCATCAGTGAGTCTCCACGGCAGGCAGAAAAACTGTTTTTT.

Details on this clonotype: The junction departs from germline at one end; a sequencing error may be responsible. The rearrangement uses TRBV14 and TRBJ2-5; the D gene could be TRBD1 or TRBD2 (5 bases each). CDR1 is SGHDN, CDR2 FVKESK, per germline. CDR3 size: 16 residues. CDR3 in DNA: TGTGCCAGCAGCCAAGCCTTAGAGGGACCCCAAGAGGCCCAGTACTTC. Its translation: CASSQALEGPQEAQYF.

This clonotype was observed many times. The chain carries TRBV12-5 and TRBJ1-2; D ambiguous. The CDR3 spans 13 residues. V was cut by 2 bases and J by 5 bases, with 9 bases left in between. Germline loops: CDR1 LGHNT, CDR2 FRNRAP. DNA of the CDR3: TGTGCTAGTGGTTTGCAGACTGATTATGGCTACACCTTC. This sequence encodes CASGLQTDYGYTF.

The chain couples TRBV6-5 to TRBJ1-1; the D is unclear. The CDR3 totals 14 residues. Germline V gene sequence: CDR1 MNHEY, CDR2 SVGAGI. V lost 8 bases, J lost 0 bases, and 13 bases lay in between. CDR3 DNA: TGTGCCAGCGGATACAACACTGTGAACACTGAAGCTTTCTTT. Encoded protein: CASGYNTVNTEAFF.

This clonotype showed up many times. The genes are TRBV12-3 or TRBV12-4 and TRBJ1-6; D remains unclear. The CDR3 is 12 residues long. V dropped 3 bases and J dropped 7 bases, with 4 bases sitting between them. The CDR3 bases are TGTGCCAGCAGTTTTTGGAATTCACCCCTCCACTTT. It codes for CASSFWNSPLHF.

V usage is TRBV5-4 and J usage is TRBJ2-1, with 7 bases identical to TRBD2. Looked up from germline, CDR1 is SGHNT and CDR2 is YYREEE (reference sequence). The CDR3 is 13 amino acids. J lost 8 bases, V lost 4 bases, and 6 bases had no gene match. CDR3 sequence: CASSIGGGDEQFF. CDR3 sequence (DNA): TGTGCCAGCAGCATTGGCGGGGGAGATGAGCAGTTCTTC.

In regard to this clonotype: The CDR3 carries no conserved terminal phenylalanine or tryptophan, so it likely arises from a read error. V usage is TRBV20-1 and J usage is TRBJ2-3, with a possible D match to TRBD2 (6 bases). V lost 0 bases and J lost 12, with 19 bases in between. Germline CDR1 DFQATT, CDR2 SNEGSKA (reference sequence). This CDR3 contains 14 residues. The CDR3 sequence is CSAREGLLTDIQYL. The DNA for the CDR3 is TGCAGTGCTAGAGAGGGACTTCTCACAGATATACAGTATCTT.

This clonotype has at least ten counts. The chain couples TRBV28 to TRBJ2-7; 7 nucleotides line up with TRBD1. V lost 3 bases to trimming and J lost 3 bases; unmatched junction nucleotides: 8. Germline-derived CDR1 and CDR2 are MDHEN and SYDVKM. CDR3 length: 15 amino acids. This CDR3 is CASSFDWNRGYEQYF. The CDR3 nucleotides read TGTGCCAGCAGTTTTGATTGGAACAGGGGCTACGAGCAGTACTTC.